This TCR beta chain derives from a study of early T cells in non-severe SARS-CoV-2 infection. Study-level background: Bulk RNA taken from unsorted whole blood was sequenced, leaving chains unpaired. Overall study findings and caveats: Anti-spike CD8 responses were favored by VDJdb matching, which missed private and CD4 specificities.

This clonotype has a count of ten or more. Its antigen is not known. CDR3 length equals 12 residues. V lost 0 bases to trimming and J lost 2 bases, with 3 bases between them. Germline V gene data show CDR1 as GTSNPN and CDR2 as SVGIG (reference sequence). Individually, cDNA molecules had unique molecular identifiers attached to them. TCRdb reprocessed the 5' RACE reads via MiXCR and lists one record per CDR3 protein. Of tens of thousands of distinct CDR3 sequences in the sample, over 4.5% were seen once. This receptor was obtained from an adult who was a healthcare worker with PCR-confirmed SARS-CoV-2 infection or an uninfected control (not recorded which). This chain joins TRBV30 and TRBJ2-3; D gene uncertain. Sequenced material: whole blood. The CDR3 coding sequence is TGTGCCTGGAGTGTACTCACAGATACGCAGTATTTT. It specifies CAWSVLTDTQYF.